These 23 T cell receptor beta chains were all obtained from the same sample, sequenced in a study of blood T cell repertoires in COVID-19. Using immunoSEQ multiplex PCR, the repertoire was profiled, and TCRdb retains in-frame clones only, with some absent. The table has about 150,000 clones, about 85% seen once. Sequencing was performed on peripheral blood. The receptor set was obtained from a man aged 55 to 69 with COVID-19, enrolled during active disease.

This clone was counted once. The chain uses TRBV2 and TRBJ1-4, with D perhaps matching TRBD1 (6 bases). Trimming stripped 1 base from V and 11 bases from J, with 14 bases between. The CDR3 length is 14 residues. Germline V gives CDR1 SNHLY, CDR2 FYNNEI. The CDR3, as DNA: TGTGCCAGCAGTGAAGAGGACAGTCGAGGGAAACTGTTTTTT. Amino acid sequence: CASSEEDSRGKLFF.

The chain recombines TRBV6-5 with TRBJ1-4; tentative D call: TRBD1 (5 bases). The V and J ends lost 6 bases and 1 base respectively, with 12 bases between them. CDR3 length: 15 amino acids. Looked up from germline, CDR1 is MNHEY and CDR2 is SVGAGI. CDR3 DNA: TGTGCCAGCAGGTTGGGGGGTATAACTAATGAAAAACTGTTTTTT. Protein sequence: CASRLGGITNEKLFF.

The V gene is TRBV11-2, the J gene TRBJ1-1; TRBD1 is a possible D gene (5 bases). CDR3 size: 13 residues. V was cut by 10 bases and J by 5 bases, with 17 bases left in between. The germline CDR1 and CDR2 sequences are SGHAT and FQNNGV. In DNA form, the CDR3 reads TGTGCCACCCTTGTAGGGGCTTTTACTGAAGCTTTCTTT. This encodes CATLVGAFTEAFF.

The chain couples TRBV25-1 to TRBJ1-6; D is perhaps TRBD1 (5 bases). This CDR3 has 12 amino acids. Looked up from germline, CDR1 is MGHDK and CDR2 is SYGVNS. The CDR3 loop reads CGTRRDNSPLHF. In nucleotides, the CDR3 is TGTGGCACGCGCAGGGATAATTCACCCCTCCACTTT. Together with reference TRBV25-1 and TRBJ1-6, the CDR3 gives the full variable domain: EADIYQTPRYLVIGTGKKITLECSQTMGHDKMYWYQQDPGMELHLIHYSYGVNSTEKGDLSSESTVSRIRTEHFPLTLESARPSHTSQYLCGTRRDNSPLHFGNGTRLTVT.

The chain recombines TRBV18 with TRBJ1-1; D gene ambiguous. The CDR3 length is 15 residues. V shed 5 bases and J shed 0 bases, with 13 bases lying between them. Germline CDR1 is KGHSH and CDR2 is LQKENI. Here the CDR3 DNA reads TGTGCCAGCTCAAACCTCGAGGGTATGAACACTGAAGCTTTCTTT. This encodes CASSNLEGMNTEAFF.

CDR3: CASSLAGLRANNEQFF. The CDR3 nucleotides are TGTGCCAGCAGCTTAGCGGGGCTCAGGGCTAACAATGAGCAGTTCTTC. The chain recombines TRBV11-1 with TRBJ2-1, with D tentatively TRBD1 (5 bases). Germline values: CDR1 SGHAT, CDR2 FQDESV (reference sequence). The V gene lost 0 bases and the J gene lost 5 bases, with 14 bases spanning the gap. This CDR3 region has 16 residues.

This chain uses TRBV24-1 with TRBJ1-2; 8 bases are a match to TRBD1. The CDR3 runs to 13 residues. Losses at the gene ends were 4 bases for V and 8 bases for J; bases not matched to a gene: 5. CDR1 and CDR2 from the germline V gene are KGHDR and SFDVKD. As DNA, the CDR3 is TGTGCCACCAGTGAGGCAGGGGGCTGGGGCTACACCTTC. Protein product: CATSEAGGWGYTF.

The rearrangement links TRBV10-3 to TRBJ2-1; 8 bases agree with TRBD1. Unmatched junction bases numbered 2, after V lost 2 bases and J lost 2 bases. CDR3 length: 15 residues. Per germline, CDR1 ENHRY and CDR2 SYGVKD. The CDR3 loop reads CAISEGQGAYNEQFF. CDR3 DNA sequence: TGTGCCATCAGTGAGGGACAGGGAGCCTACAATGAGCAGTTCTTC.

V is TRBV5-1 and J is TRBJ2-7; 10 bases line up with TRBD2. This CDR3 has 14 residues. Germline CDR1 reads SGHRS; CDR2 reads YFSETQ. V shed 4 bases and J 5 bases; nucleotides not matched to a gene: 6. The CDR3 protein is CASSPGLATHEQYF. DNA for the CDR3: TGCGCCAGCAGCCCGGGACTAGCGACACACGAGCAGTACTTC.

The rearrangement uses TRBV4-3 and TRBJ1-4; D gene ambiguous. This CDR3 region has 15 residues. Germline V CDR1 and CDR2: LGHNA, YSLEER. The V gene lost 0 bases and the J gene lost 3 bases, with 8 bases spanning the gap. The CDR3 reads CASSQDALSNEKLFF. Here the CDR3 DNA reads TGCGCCAGCAGCCAAGATGCGCTCTCTAATGAAAAACTGTTTTTT.

V usage is TRBV4-3 and J usage is TRBJ1-6; perhaps TRBD1 as D (5 bases). Trimming removed 11 bases at V and 6 bases at J, with 14 bases between. Germline CDR1 and CDR2: LGHNA and YSLEER. This CDR3 spans 13 amino acids. The CDR3 DNA reads TGCGCCTCGAGGAGGGACTCTAATTCACCCCTCCACTTT. This codes for CASRRDSNSPLHF.

This clone has more than one count but fewer than ten. This sample includes further DNA sequences coding for the same CDR3. The chain combines TRBV19 with TRBJ1-4, with TRBD1 matching 7 bases. This CDR3 region has 14 residues. Unmatched junction bases numbered 3, after V lost 3 bases and J lost 5 bases. Germline assignment: CDR1 LNHDA and CDR2 SQIVND (reference sequence). This chain's CDR3 is CASSIGTVNEKLFF. For the CDR3, the DNA is TGTGCCAGTAGTATTGGGACAGTGAATGAAAAACTGTTTTTT.

A single count supports this clone. The V gene is TRBV9, the J gene TRBJ1-3; no definite D call. The CDR3 consists of 16 residues. Germline lookup yields CDR1 SGDLS and CDR2 YYNGEE. Trimming removed 3 bases from V and 2 bases from J, with 15 bases in between. The CDR3 sequence is CASSASLRQPGNTIYF. Here the CDR3 DNA reads TGTGCCAGCAGCGCCTCTCTGAGGCAACCTGGAAACACCATATATTTT. The full variable domain, with the rest looked up from reference TRBV9 and TRBJ1-3, is DSGVTQTPKHLITATGQRVTLRCSPRSGDLSVYWYQQSLDQGLQFLIQYYNGEERAKGNILERFSAQQFPDLHSELNLSSLELGDSALYFCASSASLRQPGNTIYFGEGSWLTVV.

The chain is built from TRBV19 and TRBJ2-3, with TRBD1 matching 8 bases. Per germline, CDR1 LNHDA and CDR2 SQIVND (reference sequence). CDR3 size: 17 residues. V was clipped by 3 bases and J by 5 bases; unmatched bases: 13. DNA of the CDR3: TGTGCCAGTAGTATGTGGGTAGCAGGGGGCCAGGGAGATACGCAGTATTTT. Translating it yields CASSMWVAGGQGDTQYF.

The gene calls are TRBV7-9 and TRBJ2-5, with D possibly matching TRBD1 (5 bases). Germline V gene lookup returns CDR1 SEHNR and CDR2 FQNEAQ (reference sequence). CDR3 length equals 15 residues. V lost 3 bases to trimming and J lost 4 bases, with 15 bases between them. DNA of the CDR3: TGTGCCAGCAGCTTCGCCTCGGTAGGGGCAGAGACCCAGTACTTC. It yields the protein CASSFASVGAETQYF.

CDR3 sequence reads: CASSGHPGGEQYF. The CDR3 region has the DNA TGTGCCAGTAGTGGACACCCGGGGGGCGAGCAGTACTTC. V usage is TRBV19 and J usage is TRBJ2-7; 7 bases agree with TRBD2. Trimming at V came to 5 bases and at J to 6 bases, leaving 7 bases not matched to a gene. Germline V gives CDR1 LNHDA, CDR2 SQIVND (reference sequence). The CDR3 has 13 amino acids.

The chain carries TRBV18 and TRBJ1-5; D gene ambiguous. The CDR3 sequence is 15 residues long. With 2 bases removed from V and 7 bases from J, the gap between germline ends came to 15 bases. Germline V gene data show CDR1 as KGHSH and CDR2 as LQKENI. Here the CDR3 reads CASSPEAAGSQPQHF. CDR3 coding DNA: TGTGCCAGCTCACCAGAGGCAGCGGGGAGCCAGCCCCAGCATTTT.

This rearrangement joins TRBV23-1 to TRBJ2-7, with 10 bases aligning to TRBD1. TRBV23-1 is an ORF, and what it does is uncertain. After removal of 7 bases from V and 4 bases from J, the junction contained 10 bases not matched to a gene. This CDR3 region has 15 residues. The CDR3 reads CASTLKDRGKYEQYF. The DNA for the CDR3 is TGCGCCAGCACCCTTAAGGACAGGGGGAAATACGAGCAGTACTTC.

V is TRBV7-8 and J is TRBJ2-1; the D gene is possibly TRBD2 (6 bases). This CDR3 spans 15 amino acids. Germline CDR1 is SGHVS and CDR2 is FQNEAQ. V lost 0 bases and J lost 9, with 15 bases in between. The CDR3 nucleotides are TGTGCCAGCAGCTTAGCTATCGGGAGTGGGGGTGAGCAGTTCTTC. This codes for CASSLAIGSGGEQFF.

This chain uses TRBV27 with TRBJ2-1, with TRBD2 matching 7 bases. The CDR3 totals 14 residues. Germline V CDR1 and CDR2: MNHEY, SMNVEV (reference sequence). V dropped 7 bases and J dropped 5; count of bases not matched to a gene: 8. CDR3 sequence reads: CASTLRSGNNEQFF. The CDR3 region has the DNA TGTGCCAGCACCCTACGAAGCGGGAACAATGAGCAGTTCTTC.

The chain employs TRBV4-3 and TRBJ1-2; D not resolved. Germline CDR1 reads LGHNA; CDR2 reads YSLEER. Trimming removed 5 bases from V and 5 bases from J, with 12 bases in between. The CDR3 runs to 13 residues. In DNA, the CDR3 is TGCGCCAGCAGCAAAACCGACAAGTATGGCTACACCTTC. Translation gives CASSKTDKYGYTF.

Only one count was recorded for this clone. V gene TRBV6-5 combines with J gene TRBJ1-1; a possible D gene is TRBD1 (5 bases). CDR3 length: 13 amino acids. Germline lookup yields CDR1 MNHEY and CDR2 SVGAGI. V lost 6 bases and J lost 3, with 11 bases in between. CDR3 in DNA: TGTGCCAGCAGATTCAGGGAGGACACTGAAGCTTTCTTT. Its translation is CASRFREDTEAFF.

The chain employs TRBV3-1 (or the pseudogene TRBV3-2) and TRBJ2-5; tentative D call: TRBD2 (6 bases). Germline CDR1 and CDR2: LGHDT and YNNKEL (reference sequence). This CDR3 has 14 amino acids. The V gene lost 1 base and the J gene lost 5 bases, with 11 bases spanning the gap. CDR3 sequence: CASSQGLAVETQYF. CDR3 DNA sequence: TGTGCCAGCAGCCAAGGTTTAGCGGTGGAGACCCAGTACTTC.